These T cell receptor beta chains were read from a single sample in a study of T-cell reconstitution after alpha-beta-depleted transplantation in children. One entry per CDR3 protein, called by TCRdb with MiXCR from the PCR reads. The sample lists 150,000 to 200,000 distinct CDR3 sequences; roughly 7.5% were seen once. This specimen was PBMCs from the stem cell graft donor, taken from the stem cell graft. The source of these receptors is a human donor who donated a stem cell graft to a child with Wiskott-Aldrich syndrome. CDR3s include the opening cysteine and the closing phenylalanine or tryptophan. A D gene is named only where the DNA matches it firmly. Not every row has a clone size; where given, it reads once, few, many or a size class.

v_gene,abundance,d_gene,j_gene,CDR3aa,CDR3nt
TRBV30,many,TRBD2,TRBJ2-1,CAWTGSGGVEQFF,TGTGCCTGGACGGGGAGCGGGGGGGTAGAGCAGTTCTTC
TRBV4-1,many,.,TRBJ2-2,CASSHPADTANTGELFF,TGCGCCAGCAGCCACCCCGCGGACACCGCGAACACCGGGGAGCTGTTTTTT
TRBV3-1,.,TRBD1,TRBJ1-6,CASSQHIQGASYNSPLHF,TGTGCCAGCAGTCAACATATACAGGGGGCCTCCTATAATTCACCCCTCCACTTT
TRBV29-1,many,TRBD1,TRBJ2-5,CSVEEDRVVTKTQYF,TGCAGCGTTGAAGAGGACAGGGTTGTGACGAAGACCCAGTACTTC
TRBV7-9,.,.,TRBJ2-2,CASSLEVGRMFF,TGTGCCAGCAGCTTAGAGGTCGGCAGGATGTTTTTT
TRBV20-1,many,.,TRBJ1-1,CSVSRGVRNTEAFF,TGCAGTGTTTCCCGGGGGGTCCGGAACACTGAAGCTTTCTTT
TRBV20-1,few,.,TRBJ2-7,CSAARQAPYEQYF,TGCAGTGCTGCCAGACAGGCTCCCTACGAGCAGTACTTC
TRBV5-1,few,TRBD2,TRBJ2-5,CASSKGLAGGEETQYF,TGCGCCAGCAGCAAGGGACTAGCGGGAGGGGAAGAGACCCAGTACTTC
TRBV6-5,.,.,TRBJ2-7,CASSYSKAARANYPYEQYF,TGTGCCAGCAGTTACTCGAAAGCCGCGCGGGCCAACTATCCCTACGAGCAGTACTTC
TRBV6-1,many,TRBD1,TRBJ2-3,CASRGTARDTQYF,TGTGCCAGCAGGGGGACAGCCAGAGATACGCAGTATTTT
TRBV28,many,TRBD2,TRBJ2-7,CASQFSGRNYEQYF,TGTGCCAGTCAATTTAGCGGGAGAAACTACGAGCAGTACTTC
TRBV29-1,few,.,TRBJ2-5,CSVVRVGGETQYF,TGCAGCGTTGTCAGGGTCGGTGGGGAGACCCAGTACTTC
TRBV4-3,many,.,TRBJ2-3,CASSPKMVSNSEKDTQYF,TGCGCCAGCAGCCCTAAGATGGTCTCTAACTCCGAGAAGGATACGCAGTATTTT
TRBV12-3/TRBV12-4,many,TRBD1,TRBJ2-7,CASRSDRGPYEQYF,TGTGCCAGCAGATCCGACAGGGGCCCCTACGAGCAGTACTTC
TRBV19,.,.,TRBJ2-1,CASSITHSYNEQFF,TGTGCCAGTAGTATAACCCACAGTTACAATGAGCAGTTCTTC
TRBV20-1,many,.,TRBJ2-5,CSARKGETQYF,TGCAGTGCTAGGAAAGGAGAGACCCAGTACTTC
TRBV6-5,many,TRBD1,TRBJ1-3,CASSRDSVSGNTIYF,TGTGCCAGCAGTCGGGACAGCGTCTCTGGAAACACCATATATTTT